The subject of this entry is one TCR beta chain. Methods used by the authors: Estimation of nucleated cell counts was performed using reference gene primer amplification. The table came from immunoSEQ multiplex PCR; TCRdb's copy has only in-frame clones and leaves some out. V and J calls plus clone size are reproduced from that table; the DNA served to infer D and trimming. This table has 150,000 or so clones, around 90% appearing once. The record originates from a study of blood T cell repertoires in COVID-19. Study information: From T cells, B-cell-depleted T cells, or PBMCs came the material, which was cDNA or gDNA.

Each participant's cohort was designated according to participant-reported clinical history. This CDR3 has 14 residues. V was pared by 3 bases and J by 3 bases, with 12 bases between. Germline V CDR1 and CDR2: SGDLS, YYNGEE. The specimen sequenced was PBMCs or T cells enriched from blood (not recorded which). V gene TRBV9 combines with J gene TRBJ1-1; D call uncertain. The source of this sequence is a woman aged 35 to 49 who had been exposed to COVID-19. The CDR3: CASSELIVDTEAFF. The CDR3 DNA reads TGTGCCAGCAGCGAGCTGATAGTGGACACTGAAGCTTTCTTT.